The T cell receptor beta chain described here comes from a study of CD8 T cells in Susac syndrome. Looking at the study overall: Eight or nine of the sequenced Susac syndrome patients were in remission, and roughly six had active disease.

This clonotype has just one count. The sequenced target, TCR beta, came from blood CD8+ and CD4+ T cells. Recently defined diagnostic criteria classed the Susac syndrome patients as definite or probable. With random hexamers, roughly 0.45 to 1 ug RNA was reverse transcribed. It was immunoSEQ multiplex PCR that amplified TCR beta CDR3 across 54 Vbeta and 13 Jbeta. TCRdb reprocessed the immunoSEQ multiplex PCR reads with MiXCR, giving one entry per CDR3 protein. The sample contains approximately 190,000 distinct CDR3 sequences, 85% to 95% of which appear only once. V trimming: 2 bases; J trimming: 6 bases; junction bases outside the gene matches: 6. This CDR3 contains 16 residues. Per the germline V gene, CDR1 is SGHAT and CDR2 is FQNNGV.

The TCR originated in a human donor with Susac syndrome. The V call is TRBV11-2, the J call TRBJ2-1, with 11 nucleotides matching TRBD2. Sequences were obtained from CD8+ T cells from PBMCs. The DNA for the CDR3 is TGTGCCAGCAGCTTACTCTTAGCGGGGGGGTCCAATGAGCAGTTCTTC. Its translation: CASSLLLAGGSNEQFF. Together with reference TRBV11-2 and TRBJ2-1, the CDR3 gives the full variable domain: EAGVAQSPRYKIIEKRQSVAFWCNPISGHATLYWYQQILGQGPKLLIQFQNNGVVDDSQLPKDRFSAERLKGVDSTLKIQPAKLEDSAVYLCASSLLLAGGSNEQFFGPGTRLTVL.